The clone carrying this TCR beta chain was found many times. In germline, CDR1 is SGHAT, CDR2 FQNNGV. Trimming pared 1 base from V and 4 bases from J, leaving 19 bases between. This CDR3 has 17 residues. The record originates from a study of metastatic and nonmetastatic thyroid tumors. Treatment of any kind had been given to no patient before thyroid surgery. TCRdb reprocessed the PCR reads using MiXCR. Of 30,000 to 45,000 clones in the sample, more than 20% were seen once. This clonotype was obtained from a female donor with papillary thyroid cancer or a benign thyroid nodule (not recorded which). Some clones in this sample may be carry-over from other donors' samples. The J gene is TRBJ1-1, the V gene TRBV11-2, with a weak D call TRBD1 (5 bases). Specimen: blood. The chain's CDR3 is CASSLVVGVLGTTEAFF. CDR3 nucleotide sequence: TGTGCCAGCAGCTTAGTGGTGGGGGTCCTTGGAACCACTGAAGCTTTCTTT.